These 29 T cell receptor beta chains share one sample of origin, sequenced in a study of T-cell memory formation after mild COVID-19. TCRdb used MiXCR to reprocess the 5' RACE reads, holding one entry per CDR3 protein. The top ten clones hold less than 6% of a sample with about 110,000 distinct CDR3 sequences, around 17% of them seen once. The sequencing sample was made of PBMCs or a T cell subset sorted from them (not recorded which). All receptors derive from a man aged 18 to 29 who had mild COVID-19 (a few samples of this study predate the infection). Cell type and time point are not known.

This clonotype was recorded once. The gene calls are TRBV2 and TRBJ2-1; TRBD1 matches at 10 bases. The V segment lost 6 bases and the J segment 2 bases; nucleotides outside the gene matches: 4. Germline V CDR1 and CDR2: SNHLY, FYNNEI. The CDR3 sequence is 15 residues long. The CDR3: CASREDRGTYNEQFF. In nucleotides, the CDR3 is TGTGCCAGCAGGGAGGACAGGGGGACCTACAATGAGCAGTTCTTC. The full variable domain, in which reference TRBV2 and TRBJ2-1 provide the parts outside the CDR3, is EPEVTQTPSHQVTQMGQEVILRCVPISNHLYFYWYRQILGQKVEFLVSFYNNEISEKSEIFDDQFSVERPDGSNFTLKIRSTKLEDSAMYFCASREDRGTYNEQFFGPGTRLTVL.

CDR3 amino acids: CSVYTPTQTQYF. As DNA, the CDR3 is TGCAGCGTTTACACACCAACACAGACCCAGTACTTC. The chain uses TRBV29-1 and TRBJ2-5; no clear D. Trimming took off 5 bases at V and 6 bases at J, with 13 bases between the two ends. Germline V gene sequence: CDR1 SQVTM, CDR2 ANQGSEA. The CDR3 totals 12 residues. The full variable domain, in which reference TRBV29-1 and TRBJ2-5 provide the parts outside the CDR3, is SAVISQKPSRDICQRGTSLTIQCQVDSQVTMMFWYRQQPGQSLTLIATANQGSEATYESGFVIDKFPISRPNLTFSTLTVSNMSPEDSSIYLCSVYTPTQTQYFGPGTRLLVL.

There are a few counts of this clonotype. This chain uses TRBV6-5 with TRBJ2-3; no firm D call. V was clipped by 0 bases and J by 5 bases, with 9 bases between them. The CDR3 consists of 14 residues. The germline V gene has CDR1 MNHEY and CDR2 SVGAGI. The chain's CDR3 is CASSYSNTGDTQYF. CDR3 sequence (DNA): TGTGCCAGCAGTTACTCGAACACGGGAGATACGCAGTATTTT.

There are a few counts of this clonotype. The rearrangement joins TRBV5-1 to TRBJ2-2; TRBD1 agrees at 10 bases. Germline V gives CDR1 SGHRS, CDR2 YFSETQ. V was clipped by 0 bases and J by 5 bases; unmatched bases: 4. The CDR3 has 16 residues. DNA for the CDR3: TGCGCCAGCAGCTTGGTTACGGGACAGGGGACCGGGGAGCTGTTTTTT. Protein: CASSLVTGQGTGELFF.

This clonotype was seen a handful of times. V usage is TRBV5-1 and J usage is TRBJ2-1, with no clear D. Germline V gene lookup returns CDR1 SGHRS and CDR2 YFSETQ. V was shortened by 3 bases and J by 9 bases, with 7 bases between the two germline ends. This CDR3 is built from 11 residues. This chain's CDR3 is CASSSWTEQFF. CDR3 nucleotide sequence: TGCGCCAGCAGCTCTTGGACTGAGCAGTTCTTC. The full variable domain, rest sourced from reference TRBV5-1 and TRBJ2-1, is KAGVTQTPRYLIKTRGQQVTLSCSPISGHRSVSWYQQTPGQGLQFLFEYFSETQRNKGNFPGRFSGRQFSNSRSEMNVSTLELGDSALYLCASSSWTEQFFGPGTRLTVL.

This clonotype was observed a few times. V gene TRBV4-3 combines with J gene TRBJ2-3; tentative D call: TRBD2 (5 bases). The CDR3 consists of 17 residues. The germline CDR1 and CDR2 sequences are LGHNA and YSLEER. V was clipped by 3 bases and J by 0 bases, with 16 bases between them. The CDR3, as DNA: TGCGCCAGCAGCCACCGGGCCACGGGGTCTAGCACAGATACGCAGTATTTT. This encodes CASSHRATGSSTDTQYF.

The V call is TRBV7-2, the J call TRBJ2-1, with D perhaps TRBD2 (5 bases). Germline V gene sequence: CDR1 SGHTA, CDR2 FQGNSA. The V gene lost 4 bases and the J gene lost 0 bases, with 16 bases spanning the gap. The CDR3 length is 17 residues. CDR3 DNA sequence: TGTGCCAGCAGCTCCCTGGGGAGAATCAGCTCCTACAATGAGCAGTTCTTC. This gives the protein CASSSLGRISSYNEQFF.

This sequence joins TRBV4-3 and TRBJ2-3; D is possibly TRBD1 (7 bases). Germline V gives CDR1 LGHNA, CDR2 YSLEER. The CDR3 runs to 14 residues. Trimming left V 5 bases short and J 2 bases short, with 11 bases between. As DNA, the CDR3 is TGCGCCAGCAGCGGAGGGGGCGTCACAGATACGCAGTATTTT. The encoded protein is CASSGGGVTDTQYF.

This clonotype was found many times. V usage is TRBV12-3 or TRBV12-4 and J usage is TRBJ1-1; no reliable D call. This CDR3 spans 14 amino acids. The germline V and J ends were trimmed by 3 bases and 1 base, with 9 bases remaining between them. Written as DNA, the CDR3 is TGTGCCAGCAGTTTTATGATCAGGAACACTGAAGCTTTCTTT. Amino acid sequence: CASSFMIRNTEAFF.

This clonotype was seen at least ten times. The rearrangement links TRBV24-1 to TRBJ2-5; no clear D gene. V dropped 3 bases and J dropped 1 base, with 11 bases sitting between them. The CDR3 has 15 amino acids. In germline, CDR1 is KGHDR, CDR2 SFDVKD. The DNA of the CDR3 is TGTGCCACCAGTGATAGGATCACAGCCCAAGAGACCCAGTACTTC. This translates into CATSDRITAQETQYF.

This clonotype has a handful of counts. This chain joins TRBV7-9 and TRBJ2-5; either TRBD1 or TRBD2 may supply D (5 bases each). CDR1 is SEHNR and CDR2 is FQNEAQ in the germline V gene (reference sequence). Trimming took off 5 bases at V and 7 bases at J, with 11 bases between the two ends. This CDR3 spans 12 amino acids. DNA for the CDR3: TGTGCCAGCAGCCGGGACGGAGGGACCCAGTACTTC. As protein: CASSRDGGTQYF.

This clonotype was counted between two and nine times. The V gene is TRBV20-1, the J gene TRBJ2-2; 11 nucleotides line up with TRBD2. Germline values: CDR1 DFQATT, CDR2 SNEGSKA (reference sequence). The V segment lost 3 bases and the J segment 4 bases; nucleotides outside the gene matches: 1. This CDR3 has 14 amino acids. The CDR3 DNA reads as TGCAGTGCTAGTAGCGGGGGGGCCACCGGGGAGCTGTTTTTT. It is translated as CSASSGGATGELFF.

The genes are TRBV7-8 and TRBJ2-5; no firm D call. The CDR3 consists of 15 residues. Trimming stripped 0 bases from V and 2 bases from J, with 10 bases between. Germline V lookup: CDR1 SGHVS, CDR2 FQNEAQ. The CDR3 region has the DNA TGTGCCAGCAGCTTAGCTCTATTAAGGCAAGAGACCCAGTACTTC. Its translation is CASSLALLRQETQYF.

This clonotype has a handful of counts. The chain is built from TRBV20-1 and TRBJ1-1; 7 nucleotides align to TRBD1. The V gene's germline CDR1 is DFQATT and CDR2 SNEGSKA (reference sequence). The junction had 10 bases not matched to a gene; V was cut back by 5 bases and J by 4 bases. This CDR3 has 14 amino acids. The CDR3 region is CSAPSGAGGTEAFF. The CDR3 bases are TGCAGTGCTCCCTCCGGCGCAGGGGGCACTGAAGCTTTCTTT.

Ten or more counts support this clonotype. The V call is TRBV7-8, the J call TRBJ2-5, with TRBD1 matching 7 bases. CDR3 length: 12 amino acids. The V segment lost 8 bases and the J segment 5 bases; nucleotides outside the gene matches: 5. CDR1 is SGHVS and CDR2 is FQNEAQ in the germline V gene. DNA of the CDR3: TGTGCCAGCGGACGGGACAGTGAGACCCAGTACTTC. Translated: CASGRDSETQYF.

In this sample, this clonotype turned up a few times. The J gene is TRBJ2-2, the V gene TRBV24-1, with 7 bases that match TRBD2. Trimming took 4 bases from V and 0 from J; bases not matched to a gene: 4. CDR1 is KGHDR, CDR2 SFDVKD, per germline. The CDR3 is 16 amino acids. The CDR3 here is CATSDWGGANTGELFF. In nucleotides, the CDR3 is TGTGCCACCAGTGACTGGGGGGGGGCGAACACCGGGGAGCTGTTTTTT.

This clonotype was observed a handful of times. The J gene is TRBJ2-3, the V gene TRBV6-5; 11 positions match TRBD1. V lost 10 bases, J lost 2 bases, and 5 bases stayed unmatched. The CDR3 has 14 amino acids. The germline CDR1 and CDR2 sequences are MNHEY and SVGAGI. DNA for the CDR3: TGTGCCACCGGACAGGGGGCTAACACAGATACGCAGTATTTT. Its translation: CATGQGANTDTQYF.

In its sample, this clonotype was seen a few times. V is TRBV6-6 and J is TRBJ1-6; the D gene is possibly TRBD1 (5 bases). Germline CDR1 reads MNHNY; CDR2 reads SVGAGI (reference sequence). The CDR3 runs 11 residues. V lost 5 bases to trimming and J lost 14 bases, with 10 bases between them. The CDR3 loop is CASSPTGTLHF. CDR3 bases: TGTGCCAGCAGTCCAACAGGTACCCTCCACTTT.

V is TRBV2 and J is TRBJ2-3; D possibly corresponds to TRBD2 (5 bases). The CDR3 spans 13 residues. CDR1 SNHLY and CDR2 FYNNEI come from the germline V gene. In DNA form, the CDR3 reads TGTGTACGGGAAGACCCTAGCACAGATACGCAGTATTTT. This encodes CVREDPSTDTQYF.

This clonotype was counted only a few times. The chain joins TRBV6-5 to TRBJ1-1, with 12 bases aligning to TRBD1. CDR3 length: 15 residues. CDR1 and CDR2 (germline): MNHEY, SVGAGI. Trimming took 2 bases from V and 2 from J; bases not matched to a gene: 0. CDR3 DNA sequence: TGTGCCAGCAGTTACGGGACAGGGGGCAACACTGAAGCTTTCTTT. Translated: CASSYGTGGNTEAFF.

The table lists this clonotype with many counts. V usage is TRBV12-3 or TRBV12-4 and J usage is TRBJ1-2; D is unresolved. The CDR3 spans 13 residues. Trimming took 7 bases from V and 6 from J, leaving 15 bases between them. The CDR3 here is CASKEANMNGYTF. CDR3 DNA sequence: TGTGCCAGCAAGGAAGCCAATATGAATGGCTACACCTTC.

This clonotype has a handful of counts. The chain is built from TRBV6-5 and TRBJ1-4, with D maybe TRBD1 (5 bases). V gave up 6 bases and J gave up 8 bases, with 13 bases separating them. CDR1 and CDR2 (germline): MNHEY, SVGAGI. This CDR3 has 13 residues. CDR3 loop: CASSPWGSEKLFF. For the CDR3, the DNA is TGTGCCAGCAGCCCCTGGGGGTCCGAAAAACTGTTTTTT.

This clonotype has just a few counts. The CDR3 coding sequence is TGCGCCAGCAGCGTCAGCTCTGGGGCCAACGTCCTGACTTTC. Encoded protein: CASSVSSGANVLTF. The V call is TRBV5-1, the J call TRBJ2-6; no firm D call. The V end lost 4 bases, the J end lost 0 bases, and 5 bases lay between the germline ends. Germline V gene sequence: CDR1 SGHRS, CDR2 YFSETQ. The CDR3 length is 14 residues.

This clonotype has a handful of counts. CDR3 sequence reads: CASSFPGGNTDTQYF. CDR3 in DNA: TGTGCCAGCAGCTTCCCAGGGGGGAACACAGATACGCAGTATTTT. The J gene is TRBJ2-3, the V gene TRBV7-9; D might be TRBD1 (7 bases). Germline V gene sequence: CDR1 SEHNR, CDR2 FQNEAQ (reference sequence). V lost 3 bases to trimming and J lost 2 bases, with 12 bases between them. CDR3 length: 15 residues.

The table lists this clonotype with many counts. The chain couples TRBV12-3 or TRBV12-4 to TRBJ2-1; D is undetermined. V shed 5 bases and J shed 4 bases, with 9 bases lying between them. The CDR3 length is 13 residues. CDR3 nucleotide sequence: TGTGCCAGCAGTCTGCAGCTATACAATGAGCAGTTCTTC. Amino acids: CASSLQLYNEQFF.

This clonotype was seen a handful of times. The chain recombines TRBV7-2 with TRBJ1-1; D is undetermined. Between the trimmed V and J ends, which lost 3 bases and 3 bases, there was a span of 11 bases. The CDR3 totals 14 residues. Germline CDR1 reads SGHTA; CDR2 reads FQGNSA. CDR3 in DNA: TGTGCCAGCAGCTTGGGTCCGCGGGACACTGAAGCTTTCTTT. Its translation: CASSLGPRDTEAFF. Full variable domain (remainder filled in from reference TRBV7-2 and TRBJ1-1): GAGVSQSPSNKVTEKGKDVELRCDPISGHTALYWYRQSLGQGLEFLIYFQGNSAPDKSGLPSDRFSAERTGGSVSTLTIQRTQQEDSAVYLCASSLGPRDTEAFFGQGTRLTVV.

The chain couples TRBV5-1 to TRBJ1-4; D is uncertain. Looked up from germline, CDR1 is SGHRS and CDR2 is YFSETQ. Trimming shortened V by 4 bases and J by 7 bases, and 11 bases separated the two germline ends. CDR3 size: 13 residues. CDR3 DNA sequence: TGCGCCAGCAGCCTAGGAATTGCTGAAAAACTGTTTTTT. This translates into CASSLGIAEKLFF.

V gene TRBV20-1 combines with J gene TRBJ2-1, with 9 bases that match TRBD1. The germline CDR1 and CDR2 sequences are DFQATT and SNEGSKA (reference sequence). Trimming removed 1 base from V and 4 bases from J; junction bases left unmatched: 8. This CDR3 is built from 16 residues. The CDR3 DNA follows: TGCAGTGCTAGAGGGACAGGGGATACGACTTACAATGAGCAGTTCTTC. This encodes CSARGTGDTTYNEQFF.

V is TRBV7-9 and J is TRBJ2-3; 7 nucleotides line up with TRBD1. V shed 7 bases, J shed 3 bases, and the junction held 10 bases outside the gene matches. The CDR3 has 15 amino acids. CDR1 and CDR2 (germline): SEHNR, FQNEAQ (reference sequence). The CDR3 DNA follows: TGTGCCAGCACCGTTCGAAACAGGGGTACAGATACGCAGTATTTT. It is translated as CASTVRNRGTDTQYF.